This TCR beta chain was sequenced for a study of T cell repertoires in cytomegalovirus infection. The CDR3 loop spans 13 amino acids. The germline V gene encodes CDR1 KGHSH and CDR2 LQKENI. V lost 2 bases, J lost 3 bases, and 7 bases lay in between. TCRdb re-derived calls from the reads in MiXCR, one entry per CDR3 protein. This table has about 150,000 distinct CDR3 sequences, 20% to 25% appearing once. This sequence joins TRBV18 and TRBJ1-1, with TRBD1 as a possible D gene (5 bases). The specimen was PBMCs. The clonotype originates from a human donor in good health (CMV status not recorded). Some clones in this sample may be carry-over from other donors' samples. In DNA, the CDR3 is TGTGCCAGCTCACCAGGACAAGACACTGAAGCTTTCTTT. Its translation: CASSPGQDTEAFF. Complete variable domain (other parts from reference TRBV18 and TRBJ1-1): NAGVMQNPRHLVRRRGQEARLRCSPMKGHSHVYWYRQLPEEGLKFMVYLQKENIIDESGMPKERFSAEFPKEGPSILRIQQVVRGDSAAYFCASSPGQDTEAFFGQGTRLTVV.